A selection of T cell receptor beta chains follows, all from one sample in a study of blood T cells in healthy people across ages. TCRdb ran MiXCR on the 5' RACE reads and lists one entry per CDR3 protein. The data contain 1.5 million to 2 million distinct CDR3 sequences, around 50% of them singletons. The sample was blood. These receptors originate from a middle-aged woman in good health. Each CDR3 is given with its conserved first and last residue. A D gene is named only where the DNA matches it firmly. Size tells how often a clone was seen (once, few, many) or the class of an expanded clone, and some rows leave it out.

size,J,V,D,DNA,CDR3
few,TRBJ2-5,TRBV20-1,.,TGCAGTGCTAGAGATGGGGGGCAAGTGGTAGAGACCCAGTACTTC,CSARDGGQVVETQYF
.,TRBJ1-2,TRBV6-2/TRBV6-3,.,TGTGCCAGCAGTTACTCGCCCAGGGCCTATGGCTACACCTTC,CASSYSPRAYGYTF
once,TRBJ2-7,TRBV6-2/TRBV6-3,TRBD1,TGTGCCAGCAGGGCTACCCCAGGGGGACGCGAGCAGTACTTC,CASRATPGGREQYF
.,TRBJ1-4,TRBV2,.,TGTGCCAGAGGAGATTCGACAGGTTCGGGAAAACTGTTTTTT,CARGDSTGSGKLFF
.,TRBJ2-7,TRBV15,TRBD1,TGTGCCACCAGCGGCCTCTTCGAGAGGGCAGGGGGATCCTACGAGCAGTACTTC,CATSGLFERAGGSYEQYF
.,TRBJ2-5,TRBV28,.,TGTGCCAGCAGTTTAGGCCACCTCTCGGAGACCCAGTACTTC,CASSLGHLSETQYF
.,TRBJ2-1,TRBV7-2,TRBD2,TGTGCCAGCAGCCCCCGGGGGACTAGTGACAGCTCCTACAATGAGCAGTTCTTC,CASSPRGTSDSSYNEQFF
.,TRBJ1-4,TRBV13,.,TGTGCCAGCAGCTTAGCCCAGAAAAAACTGTTTTTT,CASSLAQKKLFF
.,TRBJ2-3,TRBV9,TRBD2,TGTGCCAGCAGCGGTCAGCGGGGGCCCACAGATACGCAGTATTTT,CASSGQRGPTDTQYF
few,TRBJ2-1,TRBV5-1,TRBD2,TGCGCCAGCAGCCTGCGCCTAAGACTAGCGGGGGCCCTAAACAATGAGCAGTTCTTC,CASSLRLRLAGALNNEQFF
few,TRBJ2-5,TRBV14,.,TGTGCCAGCAGCCAAGAAGGCCAACTTTGGTACCAAGAGACCCAGTACTTC,CASSQEGQLWYQETQYF
.,TRBJ1-2,TRBV4-1,TRBD1,TGCGCCAGCAGCCAAGAATTCGGACAGGGGATCAATGGCTACACCTTC,CASSQEFGQGINGYTF
.,TRBJ2-6,TRBV7-2,TRBD1,TGTGCCAGCGGAGATACAGGGGCTGGGGCCAACGTCCTGACTTTC,CASGDTGAGANVLTF
.,TRBJ2-5,TRBV27,TRBD2,TGTGCCAGCAGACCCACGCGACTAGCGGGGAACCAAGAGACCCAGTACTTC,CASRPTRLAGNQETQYF
few,TRBJ2-3,TRBV29-1,.,TGCAGCGTTGGGGCCCCCGCAGATACGCAGTATTTT,CSVGAPADTQYF
.,TRBJ2-7,TRBV20-1,TRBD1,TGCAGTGCTAGTGGGGGACAGAACTACGAGCAGTACTTC,CSASGGQNYEQYF
few,TRBJ2-5,TRBV20-1,TRBD2,TGCAGTGCCTACCCTAGCGGGCGATTGCAAGAGACCCAGTACTTC,CSAYPSGRLQETQYF
.,TRBJ1-6,TRBV20-1,.,TGCAGTGCTAGAATACCGGGGAATTCACCCCTCCACTTT,CSARIPGNSPLHF
few,TRBJ2-1,TRBV7-9,TRBD1,TGTGCCAGCAGCCCACCCGGGACAGGAGGTCTCAATGAGCAGTTCTTC,CASSPPGTGGLNEQFF
.,TRBJ2-5,TRBV6-5,.,TGTGCCAGCAGTTACGCCTTGACCCAGTACTTC,CASSYALTQYF
few,TRBJ2-5,TRBV6-5,TRBD2,TGTGCCAGCAGTTACCCCAACAGGCTAGCGGGGATGGGGGAGACCCAGTACTTC,CASSYPNRLAGMGETQYF
.,TRBJ2-3,TRBV6-1,TRBD2,TGTGCCAGCAGACCCGGGACTAGCGGGGGGCCTAGCACAGATACGCAGTATTTT,CASRPGTSGGPSTDTQYF
.,TRBJ2-2,TRBV9,TRBD1,TGTGCCAGCAGCGTAGCTCAGGGGGCCTTAAGAAACGGGGAGCTGTTTTTT,CASSVAQGALRNGELFF
.,TRBJ2-5,TRBV6-5,.,TGTGCCAGCAGTTACTCACAGGGCTACAAGCAGTACTTC,CASSYSQGYKQYF
.,TRBJ2-7,TRBV2,.,TGTGCCAGCAACCGAAAATCCTACGAGCAGTACTTC,CASNRKSYEQYF
few,TRBJ2-4,TRBV7-2,.,TGTGCCAGCAGCTCCATCGAGAAGCAGTACTTC,CASSSIEKQYF
.,TRBJ2-2,TRBV7-2,TRBD1,TGTGCCAGCAGCCTGTCTCAGGCAGGGGGCACCGGGGAGCTGTTTTTT,CASSLSQAGGTGELFF
.,TRBJ2-5,TRBV28,TRBD1,TGTGCCAGCAGTTTCCGGGACAGGGGCCTCAATGAGCAGTACTTC,CASSFRDRGLNEQYF
.,TRBJ2-1,TRBV5-1,TRBD1,TGCGCCAGCAGCTTCCAGGGGGCATCCAATGAGCAGTTCTTC,CASSFQGASNEQFF
.,TRBJ2-7,TRBV27,TRBD1,TGTGCCAGCAGATCGACAGGGGGAGGCCTCTACGAGCAGTACTTC,CASRSTGGGLYEQYF
few,TRBJ2-3,TRBV20-1,TRBD2,TGCAGTGCTAGAGATTGGGGGGGTACGCAGTATTTT,CSARDWGGTQYF
few,TRBJ2-5,TRBV6-5,.,TGTGCCAGCAGTCACCCGGGACGGAATCAAGAGACCCAGTACTTC,CASSHPGRNQETQYF
.,TRBJ1-4,TRBV27,TRBD1,TGTGCCAGCAGAGGGGGCGAATTATCAACTAATGAAAAACTGTTTTTT,CASRGGELSTNEKLFF
few,TRBJ1-2,TRBV7-2,.,TGTGCCAGCAGCTTGAAGGGGCTGGACTATGGCTACACCTTC,CASSLKGLDYGYTF
.,TRBJ2-3,TRBV2,.,TGTGCCAGCAGTGAGGAGACTCGAATCACAGATACGCAGTATTTT,CASSEETRITDTQYF
.,TRBJ2-3,TRBV12-3/TRBV12-4,.,TGTGCCAGCAGTCCCCGGGGGCAAAGCACAGATACGCAGTATTTT,CASSPRGQSTDTQYF
few,TRBJ2-4,TRBV7-9,.,TGTGCCAGCAGCTTAGGGGGAATAGCCATTCAGTACTTC,CASSLGGIAIQYF
.,TRBJ1-2,TRBV7-2,TRBD1,TGTGCCAGCAGCTTAACCCACCAGACAGGGGCCTACGTCTATGGCTACACCTTC,CASSLTHQTGAYVYGYTF
.,TRBJ2-5,TRBV27,TRBD1,TGTGCCAGCAGTTTACACGGGACAGAAGAGACCCAGTACTTC,CASSLHGTEETQYF
few,TRBJ2-7,TRBV29-1,.,TGCAGCGTGGTAGGACAGACCTCCTACGAGCAGTACTTC,CSVVGQTSYEQYF
few,TRBJ2-5,TRBV29-1,.,TGCAGCGTTGAAGGTGGAGGGGAAGAGACCCAGTACTTC,CSVEGGGEETQYF
few,TRBJ2-7,TRBV29-1,.,TGCAGCGTTGTGTTGGACAGAGCCTACGAGCAGTACTTC,CSVVLDRAYEQYF
once,TRBJ2-1,TRBV5-1,.,TGCGCCAGCAGCTTGCTTCCTGGGGGGGCCAAGAATGAGCAGTTCTTC,CASSLLPGGAKNEQFF
.,TRBJ2-6,TRBV2,.,TGTGCCAGCCCCAAGGTCAGCGGCTCTGGGGCCAACGTCCTGACTTTC,CASPKVSGSGANVLTF
.,TRBJ2-3,TRBV6-2/TRBV6-3,TRBD2,TGTGCCAGCAGCCGGACTAGCGGTGAAGGCCCAGATACGCAGTATTTT,CASSRTSGEGPDTQYF
.,TRBJ2-7,TRBV4-3,TRBD1,TGCGCCAGCAGCCAACTACTCCCGGGACAGGGGAACTCCGAGCAGTACTTC,CASSQLLPGQGNSEQYF
.,TRBJ2-7,TRBV3-1,.,TGTGCCAGCAGCCAAGTATCCGGGTTCGAGCAGTACTTC,CASSQVSGFEQYF
.,TRBJ2-3,TRBV4-2,TRBD1,TGTGCCAGCAGCTACTCCAGGGGGCGCGGAAGCACAGATACGCAGTATTTT,CASSYSRGRGSTDTQYF
many,TRBJ2-7,TRBV29-1,.,TGCAGCGGCCAGGACAGTATCTACGAGCAGTACTTC,CSGQDSIYEQYF
few,TRBJ2-3,TRBV7-2,.,TGTGCCAGCAGCTTAGGGGCACGCATGATAGATACGCAGTATTTT,CASSLGARMIDTQYF
once,TRBJ1-1,TRBV27,.,TGTGCCAGCATGGGGGGAATGATGAACACTGAAGCTTTCTTT,CASMGGMMNTEAFF
few,TRBJ2-5,TRBV14,TRBD1,TGTGCCAGCAGAGGGACAGGGACCACGCCGACCCAGTACTTC,CASRGTGTTPTQYF
.,TRBJ1-2,TRBV6-5,TRBD1,TGTGCCAGCAGTTACGGGGACAGGGATGGCTACACCTTC,CASSYGDRDGYTF
.,TRBJ2-1,TRBV20-1,TRBD2,TGCAGTGCCCCAGCTAGCGGTTCTGACTACAATGAGCAGTTCTTC,CSAPASGSDYNEQFF